The 13 T cell receptor beta chains listed next were all sequenced from one sample in a study of identical twins. A single record per CDR3 protein comes from TCRdb applying MiXCR to the 5' RACE reads. Here the sample spans 550,000 to 800,000 distinct CDR3 sequences, roughly 7.1% being singletons. The data were also submitted as part of a second study, on yellow fever vaccine responses in identical twins.

Sequenced sample: PBMCs. The source of these receptors is a woman between 18 and 30 years old in good health.

In this sample, this clonotype turned up a few times. The chain is built from TRBV2 and TRBJ2-2; TRBD1 matches 8 bases. Unmatched junction bases numbered 7, after V lost 0 bases and J lost 7 bases. Germline values: CDR1 SNHLY, CDR2 FYNNEI. This CDR3 comprises 16 residues. Here the CDR3 reads CASSEAPRGRDGELFF. The CDR3, as DNA: TGTGCCAGCAGTGAAGCCCCCAGGGGGCGGGACGGGGAGCTGTTTTTT.

This clonotype was seen at least ten times. J is TRBJ2-7 and V is TRBV5-1; D is ambiguous. This CDR3 has 15 amino acids. Germline CDR1 and CDR2: SGHRS and YFSETQ. Between the trimmed V and J ends, which lost 0 bases and 2 bases, there was a span of 12 bases. CDR3 coding DNA: TGCGCCAGCAGCTTGGTGGGCAGAGCCGCCTACGAGCAGTACTTC. The encoded protein is CASSLVGRAAYEQYF.

This clonotype appeared many times. The chain combines TRBV5-1 with TRBJ1-6; TRBD1 is a possible D gene (5 bases). The CDR3 is 15 amino acids. V was shortened by 5 bases and J by 4 bases, with 13 bases between the two germline ends. Germline CDR1 and CDR2: SGHRS and YFSETQ. The DNA of the CDR3 is TGCGCCAGCAGTCCTCAGGGAGATTATAATTCACCCCTCCACTTT. Its translation is CASSPQGDYNSPLHF. The variable domain in full, completed from reference TRBV5-1 and TRBJ1-6, reads KAGVTQTPRYLIKTRGQQVTLSCSPISGHRSVSWYQQTPGQGLQFLFEYFSETQRNKGNFPGRFSGRQFSNSRSEMNVSTLELGDSALYLCASSPQGDYNSPLHFGNGTRLTVT.

The chain carries TRBV9 and TRBJ2-3; 7 bases match TRBD2. The CDR3 is 17 residues long. CDR1 is SGDLS, CDR2 YYNGEE, per germline. V shed 4 bases and J 1 base; nucleotides not matched to a gene: 12. The DNA of the CDR3 is TGTGCCAGCAGCAGCGCTCCTGGCGGGAGTGGCACAGATACGCAGTATTTT. The encoded protein is CASSSAPGGSGTDTQYF.

Details on this clonotype: A much bigger clone sits one base away, suggesting this may be a read error. The rearrangement links TRBV5-1 to TRBJ2-3; no clear D gene. CDR3 size: 15 residues. Germline V gene data show CDR1 as SGHRS and CDR2 as YFSETQ. The DNA for the CDR3 is TGCGCCAGCAGCTTGGTTGGGCAGGTCACAGATACGCATTATTTT. Amino acid sequence: CASSLVGQVTDTHYF.

This clonotype was observed a handful of times. The J gene is TRBJ2-7, the V gene TRBV3-1; the match to TRBD1 covers 8 bases. CDR3 size: 14 residues. The V gene end was trimmed by 2 bases and the J gene end by 4 bases; junction bases not matched to a gene: 4. CDR1 and CDR2 (germline): LGHDT, YNNKEL (reference sequence). CDR3 coding DNA: TGTGCCAGCAGCCAAATGGGACAGGCTTACGAGCAGTACTTC. Translating it yields CASSQMGQAYEQYF.

The rearrangement uses TRBV29-1 and TRBJ1-4, with a weak D call TRBD1 (5 bases). CDR3 length: 12 residues. CDR1 and CDR2 (germline): SQVTM, ANQGSEA. V was shortened by 8 bases and J by 7 bases, with 14 bases between the two germline ends. CDR3 protein: CSYRGIGEKLFF. CDR3 sequence (DNA): TGCAGCTACCGGGGGATTGGTGAAAAACTGTTTTTT.

The chain uses TRBV5-1 and TRBJ2-7; TRBD1 is a possible D gene (5 bases). Trimming pared 0 bases from V and 5 bases from J, leaving 6 bases between. The CDR3 contains 12 residues. Germline CDR1 is SGHRS and CDR2 is YFSETQ. The CDR3 nucleotides are TGCGCCAGCAGCTTGGGACAGCACGAGCAGTACTTC. It encodes CASSLGQHEQYF.

There are a few counts of this clonotype. The chain employs TRBV6-1 and TRBJ2-3; D gene unclear. With 0 bases removed from V and 2 bases from J, the gap between germline ends came to 15 bases. Per germline, CDR1 MNHNS and CDR2 SASEGT. This CDR3 comprises 17 residues. CDR3 loop: CASSEALERQATDTQYF. CDR3 DNA: TGTGCCAGCAGTGAAGCGCTGGAGCGCCAGGCCACAGATACGCAGTATTTT.

The rearrangement uses TRBV12-3 or TRBV12-4 and TRBJ2-7; 9 bases fit TRBD2. The CDR3 length is 14 residues. The trim removed 7 bases at V and 4 bases at J, leaving 8 bases unmatched. CDR3 nucleotide sequence: TGTGCCAGCACCAATAGCGGGGGCCTATACGAGCAGTACTTC. It specifies CASTNSGGLYEQYF.

This clonotype has a handful of counts. The gene calls are TRBV20-1 and TRBJ2-1; D may correspond to TRBD1 or TRBD2 (5 bases each). In germline, CDR1 is DFQATT, CDR2 SNEGSKA (reference sequence). CDR3 length equals 14 residues. Trimming left V 5 bases short and J 7 bases short, with 18 bases between. The CDR3, as DNA: TGCAGTGCTCCGAATGGGGGAACTAATAATGAGCAGTTCTTC. Its protein product is CSAPNGGTNNEQFF.

The chain combines TRBV28 with TRBJ2-7; TRBD1 matches 8 bases. The CDR3 totals 15 residues. Germline V CDR1 and CDR2: MDHEN, SYDVKM. After removal of 2 bases from V and 6 bases from J, the junction contained 9 bases not matched to a gene. The CDR3 is CASSLGQGANREQYV. The DNA of the CDR3 is TGTGCCAGCAGTTTAGGGCAGGGGGCGAATCGCGAGCAGTACGTC.

Only a few counts were recorded for this clonotype. The V and J genes are TRBV2 and TRBJ2-7; 8 bases fit TRBD1. Trimming took 10 bases from V and 6 from J; bases not matched to a gene: 8. The CDR3 length is 12 residues. From germline, CDR1 is SNHLY and CDR2 FYNNEI. For the CDR3, the DNA is TGTGCCACACGACAGGGGATGGGCGAGCAGTACTTC. It specifies CATRQGMGEQYF.